Listed here is a single T cell receptor (beta chain). Its matching antigen is unknown. Amplification used 60 Vbeta primers and 13 Jbeta primers. Measured with immunoSEQ multiplex PCR; TCRdb has only the in-frame clones, and not every one. The sample shows around 200,000 clones, roughly 68% of them seen only once. This specimen belongs to a study of cytomegalovirus exposure and HLA in healthy donors. General observations from the study: A later analysis, which compared TCR beta chains of equal frequency, found the HLA-associated ones more clonally expanded.

J gave up 3 bases and V 3 bases, and 12 bases lay outside the gene matches. This CDR3 is 17 amino acids long. The germline CDR1 and CDR2 sequences are SGHTA and FQGNSA. The rearrangement uses TRBV7-2 and TRBJ2-5; 8 nucleotides agree with TRBD2. Sequenced material: PBMCs. This sequence originates from a man aged 40-50 years in good health and CMV-seropositive. The CDR3 DNA is TGTGCCAGCAGCTTGCGGGGGGACGATCTTGGGGAAGAGACCCAGTACTTC. Translation gives CASSLRGDDLGEETQYF.